This TCR beta chain was found in a study of shared clonotypes between healthy human individuals. Notes on the study in general: Enrolling few donors narrowed the genetic and exposure-history diversity that was represented. The study sampled only blood, and tissue repertoires likely differ.

The CDR3 is made up of 16 amino acids. Germline V gene data show CDR1 as SGHRS and CDR2 as YFSETQ. With V trimmed by 5 bases and J by 0 bases, 4 bases remained unmatched. Genomic DNA from each subset was divided evenly over several immunoSEQ plates. Unsorted PBMC DNA went through sequencing on ten immunoSEQ deep assay plates. The data were produced by immunoSEQ multiplex PCR, yet TCRdb's version contains in-frame clones alone and is incomplete. Of fewer than 550,000 clones detected, 75% to 80% appear once; the ten largest clones hold approximately 12%. Details on this clone: The antigen remains unidentified.

The genes are TRBV5-1 and TRBJ2-3, with 12 bases matching TRBD1. Material for sequencing was PBMCs. The receptor's source is a woman in her thirties or forties in good health. Some clones in this sample may be carry-over from other donors' samples. The DNA for the CDR3 is TGCGCCAGCAGTAAGGGACAGGGGGCTAGCACAGATACGCAGTATTTT. This gives the protein CASSKGQGASTDTQYF.